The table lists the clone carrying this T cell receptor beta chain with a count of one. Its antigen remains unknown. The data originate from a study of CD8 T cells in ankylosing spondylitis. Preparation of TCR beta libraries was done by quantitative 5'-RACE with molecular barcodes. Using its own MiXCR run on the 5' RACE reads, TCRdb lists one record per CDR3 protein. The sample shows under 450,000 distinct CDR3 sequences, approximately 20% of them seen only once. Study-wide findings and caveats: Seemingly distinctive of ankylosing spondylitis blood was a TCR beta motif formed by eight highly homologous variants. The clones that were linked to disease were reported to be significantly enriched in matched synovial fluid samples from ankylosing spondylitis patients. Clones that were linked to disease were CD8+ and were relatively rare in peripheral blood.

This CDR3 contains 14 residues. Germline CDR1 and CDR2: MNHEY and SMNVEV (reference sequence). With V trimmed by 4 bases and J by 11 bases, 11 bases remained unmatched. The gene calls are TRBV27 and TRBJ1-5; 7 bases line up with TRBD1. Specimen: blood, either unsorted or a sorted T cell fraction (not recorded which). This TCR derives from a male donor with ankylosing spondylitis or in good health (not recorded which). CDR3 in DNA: TGTGCCAGCAGTTCGGACAGGTCGGGTTGGGCCCAGCATTTT. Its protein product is CASSSDRSGWAQHF.